A few counts support the clone carrying this T cell receptor beta chain. The authors prepared the TCRbeta library with unique molecular identifiers. A single record per CDR3 protein comes from TCRdb applying MiXCR to the PCR reads. The repertoire holds 600,000 to 700,000 distinct CDR3 sequences, with roughly 17% as singletons. Trimming took 4 bases from V and 6 from J; bases not matched to a gene: 3. The CDR3 sequence is 13 residues long. Germline values: CDR1 DFQATT, CDR2 SNEGSKA (reference sequence). This entry comes from a study of T-cell reconstitution after alpha-beta-depleted transplantation in children.

The material sequenced was PBMCs from the stem cell graft donor, taken from the stem cell graft. The chain carries TRBV20-1 and TRBJ1-6, with TRBD1 matching over 7 bases. The TCR comes from a human donor who donated a stem cell graft to a child with acute myeloid leukemia. CDR3 nucleotides: TGCAGTGCTATAGGACAGGCTAATTCACCCCTCCACTTT. It translates to CSAIGQANSPLHF.